These 3 T cell receptor beta chains share one sample of origin, sequenced in a study of T cell repertoires in cytomegalovirus infection. TCRdb analysed the reads with MiXCR anew, one entry per CDR3 protein. Of approximately 910,000 distinct CDR3 sequences listed, around 30% were seen once; the top ten hold more than 13%. The antigens for these receptors are not known. Specimen: cultured CD8+ T cells from PBMCs, collected from culture after CMV antigen stimulation. All receptors come from a human donor in good health (CMV status not recorded). Some clones in this sample may be carry-over from other donors' samples.

This clonotype occurred a few times. The chain combines TRBV19 with TRBJ1-1, with D possibly TRBD1 on 6 matching bases. Germline CDR1 LNHDA, CDR2 SQIVND (reference sequence). Trimming pared 6 bases from V and 8 bases from J, leaving 13 bases between. This CDR3 spans 12 amino acids. CDR3 DNA sequence: TGTGCCAGTAGCACGGTTACAGGGGAAGCTTTCTTT. Translated: CASSTVTGEAFF.

As for this clonotype: This clone may be a read error of a much larger clone one base away. The rearrangement joins TRBV7-8 to TRBJ2-5; D is perhaps TRBD1 (6 bases). Germline V lookup: CDR1 SGHVS, CDR2 FQNEAQ. The V end lost 6 bases, the J end lost 7 bases, and 15 bases lay between the germline ends. The CDR3 is 13 residues long. The CDR3 sequence is CASRRGTRGTQYF. DNA of the CDR3: TGTGCCAGCAGAAGGGGGACGAGAGGGACCCAGTACTTC.

Only a few counts were recorded for this clonotype. The rearrangement joins TRBV28 to TRBJ2-2; 11 bases align to TRBD1. The CDR3 spans 17 residues. With V trimmed by 4 bases and J by 5 bases, 9 bases remained unmatched. Germline loops: CDR1 MDHEN, CDR2 SYDVKM. The chain's CDR3 is CASSSPGQGAATGELFF. CDR3 in DNA: TGTGCCAGCAGTTCCCCCGGACAGGGGGCTGCAACCGGGGAGCTGTTTTTT.